This is a list of T cell receptor beta chains from one sample in a study of cytomegalovirus exposure and HLA in healthy donors. Sequenced by immunoSEQ multiplex PCR; TCRdb stores in-frame clones only, minus some. The table shows about 160,000 clones, with roughly 84% occurring only once. Material: PBMCs. The receptor set was obtained from a man in his thirties or forties in good health and CMV-seronegative. CDR3s include the opening cysteine and the closing phenylalanine or tryptophan. D genes are given only for firm matches.

J: TRBJ2-3; D: .; V: TRBV19; CDR3: CASSLTGNTDTQYF
J: TRBJ2-7; D: TRBD1; V: TRBV28; CDR3: CASSLMGQGGNEQYF
J: TRBJ2-1; D: .; V: TRBV4-3; CDR3: CASSSRDSSYNEQFF
J: TRBJ1-6; D: TRBD1; V: TRBV5-6; CDR3: CASSWWDRDNSPLHF
J: TRBJ1-2; D: .; V: TRBV19; CDR3: CASRPHDRNYGYTF
J: TRBJ2-7; D: TRBD1; V: TRBV5-1; CDR3: CASSPGQGGYEQYF
J: .; D: .; V: TRBV27; CDR3: CASSFMAATYEQYF
J: TRBJ2-7; D: .; V: TRBV6-4; CDR3: CASSEGAGESYEQYF
J: TRBJ2-7; D: .; V: TRBV5-1; CDR3: CASSPDSSYEQYF
J: TRBJ1-2; D: .; V: TRBV7-2; CDR3: CASSPTAGVNYGYTF
J: TRBJ2-7; D: .; V: TRBV10-3; CDR3: CAIGSDLTGPRYEQYF
J: TRBJ1-5; D: .; V: TRBV30; CDR3: CAWSWADQPQHF
J: TRBJ2-1; D: .; V: TRBV29-1; CDR3: CSVGNSNNEQFF
J: TRBJ1-4; D: TRBD1; V: TRBV5-1; CDR3: CASRFRGQEEKLFF
J: TRBJ1-5; D: .; V: TRBV18; CDR3: CASSPVGSFSNQPQHF
J: TRBJ2-1; D: TRBD2; V: TRBV4-3; CDR3: CASSHTSESHEQFF
J: TRBJ1-6; D: .; V: TRBV18; CDR3: CASSPTKPRRDSPLHF
J: TRBJ2-1; D: TRBD2; V: TRBV4-3; CDR3: CASSQDKASGTYNEQFF
J: TRBJ2-7; D: TRBD1; V: TRBV6-5; CDR3: CASSGQGREQYF
J: .; D: .; V: TRBV18; CDR3: CASSRVQGDEQYF
J: TRBJ1-4; D: .; V: TRBV6-1; CDR3: CASNPTGHLNEKLFF
J: TRBJ1-1; D: .; V: TRBV7-3; CDR3: CASSLAAANTEAFF
J: TRBJ2-7; D: .; V: TRBV28; CDR3: CASSFSGSSVNEQYF
J: TRBJ1-1; D: .; V: TRBV7-9; CDR3: CASSSHGVSTEAFF
J: TRBJ1-1; D: .; V: TRBV30; CDR3: CAWKFRFRDGRAFF
J: TRBJ2-1; D: TRBD2; V: TRBV7-9; CDR3: CASRSGSPYNEQFF
J: TRBJ1-4; D: .; V: TRBV6-6; CDR3: CASRKDSRANEKLFF
J: TRBJ2-1; D: TRBD1; V: TRBV6-5; CDR3: CASGTGGPGEQFF
J: TRBJ2-3; D: TRBD2; V: TRBV7-6; CDR3: CASSLIAGGSSDTQYF
J: TRBJ2-7; D: TRBD1; V: TRBV7-6; CDR3: CASSSGGRGLYEQYF
J: TRBJ1-5; D: .; V: TRBV6-6; CDR3: CASSPHRDNQPQHF
J: TRBJ2-2; D: .; V: TRBV15; CDR3: CATSTWRAGELFF
J: TRBJ1-4; D: .; V: TRBV5-6; CDR3: CASSGSGGEKLFF
J: TRBJ2-7; D: TRBD2; V: TRBV4-1; CDR3: CASSPVSGRAHEQYF
J: TRBJ2-7; D: TRBD1; V: TRBV7-2; CDR3: CASSLDRGYEQYF
J: TRBJ2-3; D: .; V: TRBV7-6; CDR3: CASSLAVRGSTDTQYF
J: TRBJ1-2; D: TRBD1; V: TRBV28; CDR3: CASSPRRRQGGANWGNYGYTF
J: TRBJ2-7; D: TRBD1; V: TRBV5-1; CDR3: CASSSNLDRAKKYF
J: TRBJ1-3; D: .; V: TRBV7-9; CDR3: CASQPGSGNTIYF
J: TRBJ2-7; D: .; V: TRBV6-6; CDR3: CASSSYDRGSEQYF